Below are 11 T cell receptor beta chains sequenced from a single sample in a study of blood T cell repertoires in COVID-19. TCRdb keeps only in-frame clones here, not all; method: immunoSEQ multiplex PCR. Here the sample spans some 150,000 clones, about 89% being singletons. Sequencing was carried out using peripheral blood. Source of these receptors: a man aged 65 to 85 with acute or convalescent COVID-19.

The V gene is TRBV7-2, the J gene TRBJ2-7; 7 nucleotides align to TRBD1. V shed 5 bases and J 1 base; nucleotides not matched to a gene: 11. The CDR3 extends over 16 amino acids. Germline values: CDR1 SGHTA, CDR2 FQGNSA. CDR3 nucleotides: TGTGCCAGCAGCCTGAGTGGGGCAGGGGGATCCTACGAGCAGTACTTC. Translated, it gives CASSLSGAGGSYEQYF.

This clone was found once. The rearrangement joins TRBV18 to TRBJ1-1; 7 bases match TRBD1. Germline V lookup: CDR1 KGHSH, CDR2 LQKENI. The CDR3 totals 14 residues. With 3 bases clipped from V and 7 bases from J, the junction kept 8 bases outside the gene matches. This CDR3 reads CASSPTGNTGEAFF. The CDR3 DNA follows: TGTGCCAGCTCACCGACAGGGAACACTGGTGAAGCTTTCTTT.

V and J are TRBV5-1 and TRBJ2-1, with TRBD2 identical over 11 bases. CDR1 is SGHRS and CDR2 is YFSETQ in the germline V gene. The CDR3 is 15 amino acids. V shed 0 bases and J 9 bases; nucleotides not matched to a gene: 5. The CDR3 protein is CASSLAGTSGTEQFF. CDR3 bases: TGCGCCAGCAGCTTGGCCGGGACTAGCGGTACTGAGCAGTTCTTC.

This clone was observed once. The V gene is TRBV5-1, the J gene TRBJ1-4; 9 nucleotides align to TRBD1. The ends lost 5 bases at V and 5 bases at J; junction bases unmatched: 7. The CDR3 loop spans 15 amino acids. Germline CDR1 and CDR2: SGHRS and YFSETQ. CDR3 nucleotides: TGCGCCAGCAGTAGTGGGGACAGGGAAAATGAAAAACTGTTTTTT. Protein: CASSSGDRENEKLFF.

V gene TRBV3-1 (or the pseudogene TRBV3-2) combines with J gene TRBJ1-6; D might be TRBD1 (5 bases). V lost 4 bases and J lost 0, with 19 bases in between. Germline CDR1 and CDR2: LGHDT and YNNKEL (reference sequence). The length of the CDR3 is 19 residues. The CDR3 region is CASSPPPKTASSYNSPLHF. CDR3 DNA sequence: TGTGCCAGCAGCCCCCCCCCTAAGACAGCTAGCTCCTATAATTCACCCCTCCACTTT.

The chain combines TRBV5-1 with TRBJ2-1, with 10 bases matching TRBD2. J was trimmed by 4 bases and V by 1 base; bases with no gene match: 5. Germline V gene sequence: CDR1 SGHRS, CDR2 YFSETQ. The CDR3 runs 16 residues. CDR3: CASSLSGTSEYNEQFF. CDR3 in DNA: TGCGCCAGCAGCTTGTCCGGGACTAGCGAGTACAATGAGCAGTTCTTC. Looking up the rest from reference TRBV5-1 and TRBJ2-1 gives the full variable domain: KAGVTQTPRYLIKTRGQQVTLSCSPISGHRSVSWYQQTPGQGLQFLFEYFSETQRNKGNFPGRFSGRQFSNSRSEMNVSTLELGDSALYLCASSLSGTSEYNEQFFGPGTRLTVL.

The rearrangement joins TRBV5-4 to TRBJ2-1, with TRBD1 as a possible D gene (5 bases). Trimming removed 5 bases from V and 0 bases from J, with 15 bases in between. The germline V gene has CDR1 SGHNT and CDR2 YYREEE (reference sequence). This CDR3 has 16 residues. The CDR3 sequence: CASSPPSQGSYNEQFF. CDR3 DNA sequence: TGTGCCAGCAGTCCCCCTAGTCAGGGCTCCTACAATGAGCAGTTCTTC.

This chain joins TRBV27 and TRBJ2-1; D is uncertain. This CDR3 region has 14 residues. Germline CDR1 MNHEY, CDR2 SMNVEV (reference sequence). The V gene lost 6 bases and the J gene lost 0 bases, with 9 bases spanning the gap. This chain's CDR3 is CASSRRVSYNEQFF. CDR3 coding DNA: TGTGCCAGCAGCCGACGGGTCTCCTACAATGAGCAGTTCTTC.

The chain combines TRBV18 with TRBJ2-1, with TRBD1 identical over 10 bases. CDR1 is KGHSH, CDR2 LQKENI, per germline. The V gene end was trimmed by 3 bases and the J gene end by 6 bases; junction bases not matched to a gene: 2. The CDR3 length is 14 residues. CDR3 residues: CASSPGQGFNEQFF. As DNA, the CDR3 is TGTGCCAGCTCACCGGGACAGGGGTTCAATGAGCAGTTCTTC.

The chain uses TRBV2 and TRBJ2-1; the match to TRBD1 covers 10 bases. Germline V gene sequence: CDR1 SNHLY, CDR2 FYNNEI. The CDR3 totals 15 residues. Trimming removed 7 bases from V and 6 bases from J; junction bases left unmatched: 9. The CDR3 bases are TGTGCCAGCACCGTGGGACAGGGGACAATCAATGAGCAGTTCTTC. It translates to CASTVGQGTINEQFF.

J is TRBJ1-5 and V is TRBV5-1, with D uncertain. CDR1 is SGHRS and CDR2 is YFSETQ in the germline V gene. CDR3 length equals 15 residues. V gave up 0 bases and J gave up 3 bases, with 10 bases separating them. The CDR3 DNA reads TGCGCCAGCAGCTTGGCCGGGCGGGACAATCAGCCCCAGCATTTT. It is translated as CASSLAGRDNQPQHF.